One TCR beta chain is described in this entry. Donors had no recently reported acute infections or vaccinations and were HIV-negative. The data belong to a study of shared clonotypes between healthy human individuals. Looking at the study overall: Three CD4 naive, three CD4 memory, two CD8 naive and one CD8 memory plate were used per donor.

Source study methods: Filtering differed since immunoSEQ provided only junctions, with no quality scores. Some clones are missing from TCRdb's copy, which holds only in-frame ones; the method was immunoSEQ multiplex PCR. The V and J calls and clone size were taken over from that table, and D and trimming were inferred from the DNA. The table records fewer than 2.5 million clones, more than 85% of them present only once. Sequencing used naive CD4+ T cells from PBMCs. The subset: CD45RA+ positively selected. This sequence was found in a man aged 18-30 years in good health. Some clones in this sample may be carry-over from other donors' samples.

The CDR3 loop reads CASSLSGRTYNEQFF. The CDR3 nucleotides read TGTGCCAGCAGTCTTAGCGGGAGGACCTACAATGAGCAGTTCTTC. The gene calls are TRBV7-2 and TRBJ2-1; 10 nucleotides line up with TRBD2. Per the germline V gene, CDR1 is SGHTA and CDR2 is FQGNSA. The ends lost 6 bases at V and 2 bases at J; junction bases unmatched: 4. This CDR3 has 15 amino acids. Full variable domain (outside the CDR3, taken from reference TRBV7-2 and TRBJ2-1): GAGVSQSPSNKVTEKGKDVELRCDPISGHTALYWYRQSLGQGLEFLIYFQGNSAPDKSGLPSDRFSAERTGGSVSTLTIQRTQQEDSAVYLCASSLSGRTYNEQFFGPGTRLTVL.